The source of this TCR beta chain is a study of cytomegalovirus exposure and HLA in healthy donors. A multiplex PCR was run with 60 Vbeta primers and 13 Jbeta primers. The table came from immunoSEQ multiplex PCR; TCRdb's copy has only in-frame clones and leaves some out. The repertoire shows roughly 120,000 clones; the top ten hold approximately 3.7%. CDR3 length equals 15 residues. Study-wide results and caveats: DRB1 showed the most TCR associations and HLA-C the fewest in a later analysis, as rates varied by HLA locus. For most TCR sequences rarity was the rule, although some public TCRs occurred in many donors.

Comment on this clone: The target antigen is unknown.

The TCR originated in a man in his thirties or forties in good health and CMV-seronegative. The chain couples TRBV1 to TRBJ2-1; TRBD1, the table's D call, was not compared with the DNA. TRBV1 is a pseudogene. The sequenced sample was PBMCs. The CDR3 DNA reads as TGCACCAGCAGCCAAGCGGACAGGTCCTCCGGTGAGCAGTTCTTC. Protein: CTSSQADRSSGEQFF.